The 4 T cell receptor beta chains below all came from one sample that was sequenced in a study of OX40 agonist ivuxolimab in advanced cancers. The protocol was immunoSEQ multiplex PCR, while the TCRdb copy is restricted to in-frame clones and leaves out a portion. The sample holds just under 65,000 clones; 80% to 90% are singletons and the top ten take around 9.5%. Sequenced material: CD4+ or CD8+ T cells sorted from blood, taken in a trial of the OX40 agonist ivuxolimab. These receptors all come from an adult with an advanced solid tumor such as melanoma, head and neck, liver or kidney cancer.

The rearrangement links TRBV9 to TRBJ1-1, with 9 positions matching TRBD1. CDR3 length equals 15 residues. The germline CDR1 and CDR2 sequences are SGDLS and YYNGEE. V lost 3 bases, J lost 3 bases, and 6 bases stayed unmatched. DNA of the CDR3: TGTGCCAGCAGCGCGGGGGGACAGGGTTACACTGAAGCTTTCTTT. Protein product: CASSAGGQGYTEAFF.

The V call is TRBV2, the J call TRBJ2-2, with D perhaps TRBD1 (6 bases). This CDR3 spans 14 amino acids. Trimming removed 9 bases at V and 6 bases at J, with 17 bases between. Looked up from germline, CDR1 is SNHLY and CDR2 is FYNNEI. CDR3 nucleotides: TGTGCCAGATCAGGGATACAGGGTCCCGGGGAGCTGTTTTTT. It codes for CARSGIQGPGELFF.

DNA for the CDR3: TGCGCCAGCAGCCAGGGCGGGACGGTTAATGAAGCTTTCTTT. Its protein is CASSQGGTVNEAFF. This chain uses TRBV4-1 with TRBJ1-1; D is perhaps TRBD1 (5 bases). The CDR3 length is 14 residues. The V gene lost 3 bases and the J gene lost 7 bases, with 15 bases spanning the gap. The germline gives CDR1 MGHRA, CDR2 YSYEKL.

J is TRBJ1-2 and V is TRBV6-6; a weak D match, TRBD1 (5 bases). V was cut by 6 bases and J by 9 bases, with 17 bases left in between. The germline CDR1 and CDR2 sequences are MNHNY and SVGAGI (reference sequence). The CDR3 extends over 13 amino acids. For the CDR3, the DNA is TGTGCCAGCAGCCCCGGGGGATGGGAGAGCTACACCTTC. It translates to CASSPGGWESYTF.